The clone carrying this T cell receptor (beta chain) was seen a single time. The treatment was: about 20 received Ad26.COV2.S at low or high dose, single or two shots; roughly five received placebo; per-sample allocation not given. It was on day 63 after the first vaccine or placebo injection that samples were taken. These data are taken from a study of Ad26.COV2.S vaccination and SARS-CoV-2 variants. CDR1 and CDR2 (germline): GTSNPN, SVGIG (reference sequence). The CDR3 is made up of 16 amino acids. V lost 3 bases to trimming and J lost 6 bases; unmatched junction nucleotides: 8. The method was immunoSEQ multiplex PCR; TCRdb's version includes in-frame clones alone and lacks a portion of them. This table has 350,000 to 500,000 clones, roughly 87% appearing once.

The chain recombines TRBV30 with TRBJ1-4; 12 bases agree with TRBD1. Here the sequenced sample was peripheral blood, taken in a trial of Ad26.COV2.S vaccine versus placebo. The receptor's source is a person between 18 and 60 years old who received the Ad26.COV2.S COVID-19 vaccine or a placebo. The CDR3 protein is CAWRGQGAGLHEKLFF. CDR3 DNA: TGTGCCTGGAGGGGACAGGGGGCTGGTTTGCATGAAAAACTGTTTTTT. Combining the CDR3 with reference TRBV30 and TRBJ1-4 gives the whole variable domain SQTIHQWPATLVQPVGSPLSLECTVEGTSNPNLYWYRQAAGRGLQLLFYSVGIGQISSEVPQNLSASRPQDRQFILSSKKLLLSDSGFYLCAWRGQGAGLHEKLFFGSGTQLSVL.